This T cell receptor beta chain was documented in a study of shared clonotypes between healthy human individuals (TCRdb year 2020). Notes on the research overall: The cohort included three men and a couple of women between 18 and 49 years of age. The study deeply sequenced blood TCR repertoires of several healthy adults to estimate repertoire size and the extent of clonotype sharing between individuals. Libraries were prepared and TCR repertoires were sequenced by different laboratories using diverse techniques, in order to increase sequencing depth and limit assay-specific biases. Each donor's leukapheresis produced roughly between roughly 0.9 and 9 billion PBMCs. What the study reported, not specific to this receptor: Pairwise subsampling led to the expectation that sequencing depth would affect the degree of clonotype sharing among donors. Because the study included a small number of donors, the genetic and exposure-history diversity represented was limited. Sampling was restricted to blood, and TCR repertoires in tissue are likely to differ from TCR repertoires in blood.

The count of this clone is one. The antigen this receptor binds is unknown. No per-base quality is available; no much larger clone lies one base away. Using the deep immunoSEQ assay, TCR CDR3 regions were amplified from genomic DNA by multiplex PCR. Genomic DNA extracted from each cell subset was distributed evenly over all wells of several immunoSEQ 96-well plates, and each plate served as one replicate. For unsorted PBMC, each replicate PCR was loaded with approximately 0.3 ug genomic DNA, equivalent to roughly 33,000 T cell genomes. Ten immunoSEQ deep assay plates were used to sequence unsorted PBMC genomic DNA. Purified libraries were quantified with a Qubit 3.0 fluorometer, sized on a Bioanalyzer 2100, and re-quantified with the KAPA Library Quantification kit. Every immunoSEQ 96-well plate was sequenced on a dedicated single-read 150-cycle Illumina NextSeq 550 flow cell. Turning to the authors' computational methods: The immunoSEQ output contained only junctional sequences without quality scores, so filtering could not match that applied to full-length reads. Sequences were annotated with PyIR, a Python wrapper for IgBLAST v1.9, using IMGT germline references to assign V/J genes and CDR3. Reads with weak V/J assignments (E-value above 1e-6), missing CDR3, stop codons, out-of-frame junctions, or ambiguous translated residues were removed. V3J clonotypes were defined as sequences sharing an identical inferred V gene, J gene, and CDR3 amino acid sequence. Percentage overlap between repertoires was computed as shared unique clonotypes divided by the size of the smaller repertoire. Richness of each repertoire was evaluated using RTK rarefaction, the Chao1 estimator, and Recon v2.1 estimates of unobserved clonotypes. TCRdb stores this immuneACCESS table with in-frame sequences only. Part of the clones is absent; in the studies checked, under half of the shortfall reflects unresolved V genes, and no reason is known for the rest. Clonal size and the V and J genes are those of that table, whereas D and trimming came from the DNA. This sample gives about 490,000 clones in total; less than 80% of them show up just once. 10% to 15% of the sample is held by the ten biggest clonotypes.

Donors were healthy HIV-negative adults with no recently reported acute infections or vaccinations. Every donor was a Caucasian adult living in Nashville, Tennessee, USA. For unsorted samples, about 90 million PBMCs were counted, and genomic DNA was extracted using the QIAamp DNA Blood Mini kit. Blood was collected by leukapheresis, and PBMCs were isolated by Ficoll-Histopaque density gradient centrifugation and then cryopreserved in liquid nitrogen vapor phase. Sequences SGDLS (CDR1) and YYNGEE (CDR2) are obtained from the germline V gene. The CDR3 numbers 13 residues from cysteine through phenylalanine. Only the CDR3 part of the read is kept: 39 bases, read in frame from the first base. Deletion took 4 bases off V and 12 bases off J, with a span of 17 bases between the germline ends.

The specimen was PBMCs. The source of this sequence is a woman aged 35 to 49 in good health. Some clones in this sample may be carry-over from other donors' samples. The V and J segments used are TRBV9 and TRBJ2-1, with TRBD1 tentatively as D gene (7 bases match). The CDR3 amino acid sequence is: CASSPPPGGRQFF. In nucleotide form, the sequence is TGTGCCAGCAGCCCCCCCCCAGGGGGGCGGCAGTTCTTC.